This entry concerns a single T cell receptor beta chain. The source of the sample is a study of blood T cell repertoires in COVID-19. Study summary: Nucleic acid was either cDNA or gDNA, and it came from T cells, B-cell-depleted T cells, or PBMCs.

Original data processing: Counts of nucleated cells, estimated from reference gene primer amplification, were obtained. The protocol was immunoSEQ multiplex PCR, while the TCRdb copy is restricted to in-frame clones and leaves out a portion. The DNA gave D and trimming, while V, J and clone size come from that table. This sample has approximately 120,000 clones; around 88% occur once, and the top ten carry approximately 5.3%. The CDR3 is 14 residues long. V shed 7 bases, J shed 9 bases, and the junction held 8 bases outside the gene matches. CDR1 is MDHEN and CDR2 is SYDVKM in the germline V gene. The chain recombines TRBV28 with TRBJ1-6, with TRBD1 matching 8 bases. The sequenced sample was peripheral blood. The clonotype originates from a human donor in a cohort sampled during active COVID-19. CDR3 loop: CASTPDRASSPLHF. For the CDR3, the DNA is TGTGCCAGCACTCCGGACAGGGCCAGTTCACCCCTCCACTTT.